The rows below give T cell receptor beta chains drawn from one sample of a study of T-cell memory formation after mild COVID-19. TCRdb passed the 5' RACE reads through MiXCR, listing each CDR3 protein once. The sample yields some 340,000 distinct CDR3 sequences, 10% to 15% seen once. The sequenced sample consisted of PBMCs or a T cell subset sorted from them (not recorded which). The receptors were gathered from a man between 18 and 29 years old who had mild COVID-19 (a few samples of this study predate the infection). Cell type and time point are not known. The conserved cysteine and the conserved F or W are not part of the CDR3 here.

V	length	J	CDR3
TRBV12-3/TRBV12-4	13	TRBJ1-6	ASSLRVRSASPLH
TRBV12-3/TRBV12-4	15	TRBJ2-6	ASRDGQGTAGANVLT
TRBV2	10	TRBJ2-5	ARTSGEETQY
TRBV20-1	11	TRBJ2-5	SATLDWQETQY
TRBV7-9	15	TRBJ2-2	ASSLRGRGDDTGELF
TRBV7-2	12	TRBJ1-2	ASSLNPGNYGYT
TRBV5-1	14	TRBJ2-2	ASSLDGARRTGELF
TRBV9	14	TRBJ1-1	ASSRLTGASGTEAF
TRBV11-3	15	TRBJ2-1	ASSLGIAGPDYNEQF
TRBV6-5	12	TRBJ2-7	ASSATSGAYEQY